This T cell receptor (beta chain) originates from a study of T cell repertoires in cytomegalovirus infection. TCRdb used MiXCR to reprocess the reads, holding one entry per CDR3 protein. The sample comprises around 300,000 distinct CDR3 sequences, roughly 23% of which are singletons, and approximately 13% rests with the top ten. Study results and caveats: CMV-specific TCR beta clonotypes restricted by HLA-C were the ones dominating the ex vivo response.

The count of this clonotype is one. Its antigen is not identified. Germline CDR1 SNHLY, CDR2 FYNNEI. V was cut by 2 bases and J by 5 bases, with 12 bases left in between. This CDR3 is built from 14 residues. Material: PBMCs. This clonotype was sampled from a human donor in good health (CMV status not recorded). Some clones in this sample may be carry-over from other donors' samples. J is TRBJ2-5 and V is TRBV2; tentatively, D is TRBD1 or TRBD2 (5 bases each). The CDR3 here is CASSEYWDRETQYF. The DNA of the CDR3 is TGTGCCAGCAGTGAATATTGGGACCGGGAGACCCAGTACTTC.